The next 9 T cell receptor beta chains were all read from a single sample in a study of blood T cell repertoires in COVID-19. Repertoires were generated with immunoSEQ multiplex PCR, while TCRdb's copy carries only in-frame clones and drops some. The table shows tens of thousands of clones, with about 90% occurring only once. Sequenced material: peripheral blood. The source is an older man with acute or convalescent COVID-19.

The chain combines TRBV25-1 with TRBJ2-7; 13 bases fit TRBD2. J lost 5 bases, V lost 3 bases, and 7 bases had no gene match. The germline V gene has CDR1 MGHDK and CDR2 SYGVNS. The CDR3 is made up of 16 amino acids. The CDR3 DNA is TGTGCCAGCAGTGATCCCCGGACTAGCGGGAGCGACGAGCAGTACTTC. It translates to CASSDPRTSGSDEQYF.

The chain combines TRBV27 with TRBJ2-5; D unclear. CDR3 size: 13 residues. Germline V gives CDR1 MNHEY, CDR2 SMNVEV (reference sequence). Trimming cost V 4 bases and J 2 bases, with 8 bases left between them. CDR3 loop: CASSSAVQETQYF. In nucleotides, the CDR3 is TGTGCCAGCAGTTCGGCGGTACAAGAGACCCAGTACTTC.

The CDR3 here is CASTPRDRANTGELFF. The CDR3 region has the DNA TGTGCCAGTACCCCAAGAGACAGGGCGAACACCGGGGAGCTGTTTTTT. The V call is TRBV19, the J call TRBJ2-2, with 7 positions matching TRBD1. This CDR3 contains 16 residues. CDR1 is LNHDA and CDR2 is SQIVND in the germline V gene (reference sequence). V trimming: 7 bases; J trimming: 0 bases; junction bases outside the gene matches: 8.

This chain joins TRBV5-6 and TRBJ1-2; TRBD1 matches 10 bases. V was clipped by 2 bases and J by 4 bases; unmatched bases: 8. The germline V gene has CDR1 SGHDT and CDR2 YYEEEE. The CDR3 is 16 amino acids. CDR3 sequence (DNA): TGTGCCAGCAGCTTAAGCGGGACAGGGGTAGTCTATGGCTACACCTTC. As protein: CASSLSGTGVVYGYTF. The whole variable domain, filled in from reference TRBV5-6 and TRBJ1-2, reads DAGVTQSPTHLIKTRGQQVTLRCSPKSGHDTVSWYQQALGQGPQFIFQYYEEEERQRGNFPDRFSGHQFPNYSSELNVNALLLGDSALYLCASSLSGTGVVYGYTFGSGTRLTVV.

The chain employs TRBV11-3 and TRBJ2-3; the D gene is possibly TRBD1 (6 bases). The CDR3 length is 15 residues. The germline V gene has CDR1 SGHNT and CDR2 YENEEA. The V end lost 2 bases, the J end lost 4 bases, and 13 bases lay between the germline ends. In DNA form, the CDR3 reads TGTGCCAGCAGCTTACGTACAGGGTACGCAGATACGCAGTATTTT. This gives the protein CASSLRTGYADTQYF.

This chain joins TRBV18 and TRBJ2-7; 8 positions match TRBD1. V trimming: 4 bases; J trimming: 5 bases; junction bases outside the gene matches: 10. The CDR3 extends over 15 amino acids. CDR1 is KGHSH and CDR2 is LQKENI in the germline V gene. CDR3: CASSRDRFGTDEQYF. In DNA form, the CDR3 reads TGTGCCAGCTCACGGGACAGGTTCGGCACCGACGAGCAGTACTTC.

V usage is TRBV2 and J usage is TRBJ1-1; D is unresolved. This CDR3 region has 15 residues. Trimming pared 5 bases from V and 8 bases from J, leaving 21 bases between. The germline gives CDR1 SNHLY, CDR2 FYNNEI. For the CDR3, the DNA is TGTGCCAGCAGTCCCAAGGGCAGGCGGACTTCAGAAGCTTTCTTT. This codes for CASSPKGRRTSEAFF.

The chain carries TRBV5-1 and TRBJ2-4, with 12 bases fitting TRBD1. From germline, CDR1 is SGHRS and CDR2 YFSETQ. Trimming at V came to 1 base and at J to 6 bases, leaving 5 bases not matched to a gene. This CDR3 region has 16 residues. CDR3 sequence: CASSLRGQGAGNIQYF. CDR3 bases: TGCGCCAGCAGCTTGAGGGGACAGGGGGCGGGAAACATTCAGTACTTC.

This chain links TRBV3-1 (or the pseudogene TRBV3-2) with TRBJ2-1; 12 bases fit TRBD2. Germline V lookup: CDR1 LGHDT, CDR2 YNNKEL (reference sequence). The V segment lost 1 base and the J segment 0 bases; nucleotides outside the gene matches: 1. The CDR3 spans 17 residues. CDR3 coding DNA: TGTGCCAGCAGCCAAGGGACTAGCGGGGCCTCCTACAATGAGCAGTTCTTC. This sequence encodes CASSQGTSGASYNEQFF.